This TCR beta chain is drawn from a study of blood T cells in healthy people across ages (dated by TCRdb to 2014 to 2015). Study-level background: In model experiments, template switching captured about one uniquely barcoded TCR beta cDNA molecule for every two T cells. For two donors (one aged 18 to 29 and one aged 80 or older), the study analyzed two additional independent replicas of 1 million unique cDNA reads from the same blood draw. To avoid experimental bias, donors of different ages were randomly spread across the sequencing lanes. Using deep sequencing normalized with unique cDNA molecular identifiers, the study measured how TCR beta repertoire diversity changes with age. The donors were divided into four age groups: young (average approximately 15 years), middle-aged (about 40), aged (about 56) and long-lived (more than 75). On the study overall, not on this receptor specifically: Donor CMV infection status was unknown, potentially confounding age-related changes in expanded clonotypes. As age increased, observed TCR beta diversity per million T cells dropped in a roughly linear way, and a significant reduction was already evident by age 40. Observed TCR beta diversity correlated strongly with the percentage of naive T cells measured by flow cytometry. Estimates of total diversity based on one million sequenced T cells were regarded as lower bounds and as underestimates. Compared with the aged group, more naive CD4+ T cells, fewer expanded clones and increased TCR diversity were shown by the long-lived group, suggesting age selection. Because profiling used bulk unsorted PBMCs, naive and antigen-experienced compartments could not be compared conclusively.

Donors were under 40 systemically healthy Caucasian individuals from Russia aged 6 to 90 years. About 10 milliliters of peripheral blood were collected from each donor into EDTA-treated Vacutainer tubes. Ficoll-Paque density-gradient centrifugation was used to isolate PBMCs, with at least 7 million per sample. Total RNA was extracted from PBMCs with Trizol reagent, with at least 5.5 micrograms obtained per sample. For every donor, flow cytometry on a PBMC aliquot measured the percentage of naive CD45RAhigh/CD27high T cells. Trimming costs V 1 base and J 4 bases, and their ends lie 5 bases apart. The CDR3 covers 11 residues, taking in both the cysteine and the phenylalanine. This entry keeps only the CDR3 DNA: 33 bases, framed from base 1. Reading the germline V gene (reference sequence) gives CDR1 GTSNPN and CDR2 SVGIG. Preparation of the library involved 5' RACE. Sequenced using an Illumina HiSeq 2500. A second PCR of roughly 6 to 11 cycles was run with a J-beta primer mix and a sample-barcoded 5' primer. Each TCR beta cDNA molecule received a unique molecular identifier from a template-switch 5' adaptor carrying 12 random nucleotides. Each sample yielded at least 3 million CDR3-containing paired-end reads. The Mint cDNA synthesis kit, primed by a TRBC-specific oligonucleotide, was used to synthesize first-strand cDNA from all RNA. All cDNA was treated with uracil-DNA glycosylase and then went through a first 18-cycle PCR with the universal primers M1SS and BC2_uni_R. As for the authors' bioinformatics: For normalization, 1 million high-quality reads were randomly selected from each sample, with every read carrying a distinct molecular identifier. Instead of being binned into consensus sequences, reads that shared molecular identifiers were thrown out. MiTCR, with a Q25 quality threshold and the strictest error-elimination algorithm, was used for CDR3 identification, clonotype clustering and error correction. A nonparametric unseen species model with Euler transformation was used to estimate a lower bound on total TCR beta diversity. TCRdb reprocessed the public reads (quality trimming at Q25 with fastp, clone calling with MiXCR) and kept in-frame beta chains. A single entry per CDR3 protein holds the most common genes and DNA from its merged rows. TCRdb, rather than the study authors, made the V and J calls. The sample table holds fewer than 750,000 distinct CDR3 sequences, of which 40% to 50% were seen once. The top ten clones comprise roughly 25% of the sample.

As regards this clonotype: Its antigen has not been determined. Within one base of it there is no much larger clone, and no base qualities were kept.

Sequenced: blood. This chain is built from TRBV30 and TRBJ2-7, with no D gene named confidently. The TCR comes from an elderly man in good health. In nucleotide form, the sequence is TGTGCCTGGAGTGCTCTTTACGAGCAGTACTTC. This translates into CAWSALYEQYF.